The rows below give T cell receptor beta chains drawn from one sample of a study of T cell responses to AZD1222 COVID-19 vaccine. This table comes from immunoSEQ multiplex PCR, and its TCRdb copy is limited to in-frame clones, with some not included. Here the sample spans some 120,000 clones, 85% to 90% being singletons. The input for sequencing was peripheral blood, taken on day 0 of AZD1222 vaccination. These receptors all stem from an adult in good health. Both conserved end residues are part of each CDR3. Fields, in order: D gene, J gene, V gene, clone size, CDR3 protein, CDR3 DNA. D genes are given only for firm matches. Where a row states a size, it is once, few, many or the class of an expanded clone; other rows omit it.

>.|TRBJ1-6|TRBV7-9|.
CASSSRGGNSPLHF
TGTGCCAGCAGCTCGAGGGGCGGCAATTCACCCCTCCACTTT
>.|TRBJ1-5|TRBV4-1|few
CASSQKEDQPQHF
TGCGCCAGCAGCCAGAAGGAGGATCAGCCCCAGCATTTT
>.|TRBJ2-7|TRBV18|.
CASSERGGEQYF
TGTGCCAGCTCAGAGAGGGGTGGCGAGCAGTACTTC
>.|TRBJ2-7|TRBV5-4|.
CASSLTSWTVTREQYF
TGTGCCAGCAGCCTCACATCATGGACAGTTACGAGGGAGCAGTACTTC
>.|TRBJ2-7|TRBV5-8|few
CASSREGIAYEQYF
TGTGCCAGCAGCCGTGAGGGGATCGCCTACGAGCAGTACTTC
>TRBD1|TRBJ2-5|TRBV5-1|.
CASSLATGDWETQYF
TGCGCCAGCAGCTTGGCGACAGGGGACTGGGAGACCCAGTACTTC
>.|TRBJ1-5|TRBV19|few
CASSLQQGQPQHF
TGTGCCAGTAGCTTACAACAGGGACAGCCCCAGCATTTT
>.|TRBJ1-1|TRBV5-1|.
CASKRSEKTEAFF
TGCGCCAGCAAACGGTCGGAGAAGACTGAAGCTTTCTTT
>TRBD2|TRBJ2-3|TRBV7-8|.
CASSSLAGPTDTQYF
TGTGCCAGCAGCTCTTTAGCGGGACCCACAGATACGCAGTATTTT
>TRBD1|TRBJ1-2|TRBV7-8|.
CASSSGQGLYGYTF
TGTGCCAGCAGTTCCGGACAGGGACTCTATGGCTACACCTTC
>TRBD1|TRBJ1-2|TRBV6-1|.
CASSETTGREEFRGYTF
TGTGCCAGCAGTGAAACGACAGGGCGGGAGGAGTTCCGGGGCTACACCTTC
>.|TRBJ1-4|TRBV6-5|.
CASSYSGRANEKLFF
TGTGCCAGCAGTTACTCGGGCAGGGCTAATGAAAAACTGTTTTTT
>.|TRBJ1-1|TRBV5-1|.
CASAISGVGTEAFF
TGCGCCAGCGCGATCTCCGGGGTTGGTACTGAAGCTTTCTTT
>.|TRBJ1-3|TRBV10-3|.
CAISALDPGNTIYF
TGTGCCATCAGTGCTCTCGATCCTGGAAACACCATATATTTT
>.|TRBJ2-1|TRBV30|.
CAWSAPGTGVQFF
TGTGCCTGGAGTGCTCCGGGGACCGGGGTGCAGTTCTTC
>TRBD1|TRBJ2-1|TRBV6-5|.
CATKEGQGSGEQFF
TGTGCCACCAAGGAGGGACAGGGTTCCGGTGAGCAGTTCTTC
>.|TRBJ1-3|TRBV7-8|.
CASSPYRDTFSGNTIYF
TGTGCCAGCAGCCCCTACCGGGACACTTTTTCTGGAAACACCATATATTTT
>TRBD2|TRBJ2-1|TRBV7-3|.
CASSLYGSGGSSYNEQFF
TGTGCCAGCAGCCTGTACGGTAGCGGGGGGAGCTCCTACAATGAGCAGTTCTTC
>TRBD1|TRBJ1-3|TRBV19|.
CASSIGGTGVSGNTIYF
TGTGCCAGTAGTATTGGAGGGACAGGAGTTTCTGGAAACACCATATATTTT
>.|TRBJ1-6|TRBV5-1|.
CASSLAGVPYNSPLHF
TGCGCCAGCAGCTTGGCAGGGGTTCCTTATAATTCACCCCTCCACTTT
>.|TRBJ1-6|TRBV3-1/TRBV3-2|.
CASSQERLTGSPLHF
TGTGCCAGCAGCCAAGAAAGACTTACGGGATCACCCCTCCACTTT
>.|TRBJ2-7|TRBV10-3|.
CAISESHEQYF
TGTGCCATCAGTGAGTCCCACGAGCAGTACTTC
>TRBD2|TRBJ2-2|TRBV7-2|.
CASSPLGLAGGRSIGELFF
TGTGCCAGCAGCCCATTAGGGCTAGCGGGGGGGCGATCAATCGGGGAGCTGTTTTTT
>TRBD1|TRBJ2-1|TRBV24-1|.
CATSDGGQGRNEQFF
TGTGCCACCAGTGATGGGGGACAGGGGAGGAATGAGCAGTTCTTC
>.|TRBJ1-4|TRBV2|.
CASSTLGGENEKLFF
TGTGCCAGCAGCACCCTGGGGGGTGAGAATGAAAAACTGTTTTTT
>.|TRBJ2-7|TRBV2|.
CASRDGGRDEQYF
TGTGCCAGCAGGGACGGGGGTCGCGACGAGCAGTACTTC
>.|TRBJ2-1|TRBV6-5|.
CASSPPGGNEQFF
TGTGCCAGCAGCCCCCCTGGGGGGAATGAGCAGTTCTTC
>TRBD1|TRBJ1-5|TRBV18|few
CASSKDRVDQPQHF
TGTGCCAGCTCAAAGGACAGGGTAGATCAGCCCCAGCATTTT
>TRBD1|TRBJ2-7|TRBV6-5|.
CASRVAGTGSYEQYF
TGTGCCAGCAGGGTAGCCGGGACAGGTTCCTACGAGCAGTACTTC
>.|TRBJ2-3|TRBV13|.
CASSFTGPSPPDTQYF
TGTGCCAGCAGCTTTACGGGACCGTCTCCCCCAGATACGCAGTATTTT
>TRBD2|TRBJ2-7|TRBV11-2|.
CASSSARYKTSGPRYEQYF
TGTGCCAGCAGCTCCGCCCGGTACAAGACTAGCGGCCCCAGGTACGAGCAGTACTTC
>.|TRBJ1-6|TRBV12-3/TRBV12-4|.
CASSFSRGSPLHF
TGTGCCAGCAGTTTCTCAAGGGGCTCACCCCTCCACTTT
>.|TRBJ2-2|TRBV7-2|.
CASSHSRVAGELFF
TGTGCCAGCAGCCACTCCAGGGTCGCCGGGGAGCTGTTTTTT
>.|TRBJ1-1|TRBV4-2|.
CASSQETGLGAEAFF
TGTGCCAGCAGCCAAGAGACAGGTCTAGGCGCTGAAGCTTTCTTT
>.|TRBJ2-7|TRBV27|.
CASGIPGSHEQYF
TGTGCCAGCGGGATCCCCGGGTCCCACGAGCAGTACTTC
>.|TRBJ1-1|TRBV19|.
CASSRWGTDNTEAFF
TGTGCCAGTAGCCGATGGGGGACGGATAACACTGAAGCTTTCTTT
>TRBD1|TRBJ1-2|TRBV14|.
CASSQYTGGAGYTF
TGTGCCAGCAGCCAATATACAGGGGGCGCGGGCTACACCTTC
>TRBD1|TRBJ1-2|TRBV6-6|.
CASSQTDRGPKYGYTF
TGTGCCAGCAGCCAAACCGACAGGGGGCCAAAGTATGGCTACACCTTC
>.|TRBJ2-7|TRBV11-2|.
CASSLGVGRTYEQYF
TGTGCCAGCAGCTTAGGGGTGGGACGCACCTACGAGCAGTACTTC